This T cell receptor (beta chain) was obtained from a study of shared clonotypes between healthy human individuals. Comments on this clone: Its specificity is unknown.

Only in-frame clones appear in the TCRdb table, and some are missing; sequencing was by immunoSEQ multiplex PCR. The sample has fewer than 3 million clones, less than 95% seen once; the top ten hold more than 0.35%. Whole-study findings and limits: Naive subsets, compared against memory subsets, generally had larger estimated richness values.

The CDR3 is 14 amino acids. V shed 6 bases and J shed 7 bases, with 15 bases lying between them. Germline CDR1 is MDHEN and CDR2 is SYDVKM. The clonotype comes from a man younger than 30 in good health. Some clones in this sample may be carry-over from other donors' samples. Material: naive CD4+ T cells from PBMCs. Subset: CD45RA+ positively selected. The V call is TRBV28, the J call TRBJ1-4, with D hard to call. The CDR3 sequence is CASRSTLWGEKLFF. CDR3 DNA: TGTGCCAGCAGATCGACCCTGTGGGGTGAAAAACTGTTTTTT.